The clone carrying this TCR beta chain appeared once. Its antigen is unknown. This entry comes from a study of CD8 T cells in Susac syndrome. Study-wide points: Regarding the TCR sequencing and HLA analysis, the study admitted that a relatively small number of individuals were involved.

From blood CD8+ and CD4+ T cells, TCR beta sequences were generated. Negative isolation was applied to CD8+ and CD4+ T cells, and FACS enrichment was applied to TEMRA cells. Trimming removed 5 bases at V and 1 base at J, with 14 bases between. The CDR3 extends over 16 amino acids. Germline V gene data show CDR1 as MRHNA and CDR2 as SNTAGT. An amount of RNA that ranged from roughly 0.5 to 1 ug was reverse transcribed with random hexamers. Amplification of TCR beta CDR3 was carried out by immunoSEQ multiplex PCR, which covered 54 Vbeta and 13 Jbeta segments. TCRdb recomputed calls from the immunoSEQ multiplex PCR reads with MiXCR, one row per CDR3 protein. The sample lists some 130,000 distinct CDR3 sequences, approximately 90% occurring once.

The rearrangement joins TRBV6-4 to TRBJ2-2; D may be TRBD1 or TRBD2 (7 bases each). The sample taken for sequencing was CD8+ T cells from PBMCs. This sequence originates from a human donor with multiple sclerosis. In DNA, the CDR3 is TGTGCCAGCAGTTTCCCAGGGGGGGAGAACACCGGGGAGCTGTTTTTT. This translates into CASSFPGGENTGELFF.